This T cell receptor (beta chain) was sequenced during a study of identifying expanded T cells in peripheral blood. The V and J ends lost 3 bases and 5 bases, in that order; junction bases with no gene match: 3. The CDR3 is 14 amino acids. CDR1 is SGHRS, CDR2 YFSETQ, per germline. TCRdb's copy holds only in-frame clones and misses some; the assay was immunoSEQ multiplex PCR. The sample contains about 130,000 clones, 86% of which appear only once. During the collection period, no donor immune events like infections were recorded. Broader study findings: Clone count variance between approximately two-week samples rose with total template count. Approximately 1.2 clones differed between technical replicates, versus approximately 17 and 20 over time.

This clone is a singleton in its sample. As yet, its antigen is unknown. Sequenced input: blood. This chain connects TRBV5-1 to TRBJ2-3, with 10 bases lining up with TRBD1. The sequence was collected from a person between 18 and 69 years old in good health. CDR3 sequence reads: CASSYRDRGDTQYF. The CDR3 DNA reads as TGCGCCAGCAGCTACCGGGACAGGGGAGATACGCAGTATTTT.